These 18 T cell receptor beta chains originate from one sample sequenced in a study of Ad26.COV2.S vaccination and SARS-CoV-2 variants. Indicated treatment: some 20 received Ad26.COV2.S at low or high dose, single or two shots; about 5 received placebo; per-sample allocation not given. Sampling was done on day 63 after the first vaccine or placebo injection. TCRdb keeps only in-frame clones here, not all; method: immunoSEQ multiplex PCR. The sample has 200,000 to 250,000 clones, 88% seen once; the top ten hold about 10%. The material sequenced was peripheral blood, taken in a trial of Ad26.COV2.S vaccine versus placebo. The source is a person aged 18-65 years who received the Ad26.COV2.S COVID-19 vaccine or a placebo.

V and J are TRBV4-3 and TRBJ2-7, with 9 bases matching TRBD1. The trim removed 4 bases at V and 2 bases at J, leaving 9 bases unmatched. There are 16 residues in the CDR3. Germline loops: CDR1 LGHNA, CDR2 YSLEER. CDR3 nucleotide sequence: TGCGCCAGCAGCCGAGCCACAGGGGGCTTGGCCTACGAGCAGTACTTC. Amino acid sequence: CASSRATGGLAYEQYF.

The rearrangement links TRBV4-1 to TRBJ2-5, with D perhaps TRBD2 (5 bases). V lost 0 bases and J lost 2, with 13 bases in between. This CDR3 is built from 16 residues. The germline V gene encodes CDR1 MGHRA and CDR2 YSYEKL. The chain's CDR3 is CASSQEILLAQETQYF. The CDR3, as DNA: TGCGCCAGCAGCCAAGAAATTCTGCTAGCACAAGAGACCCAGTACTTC.

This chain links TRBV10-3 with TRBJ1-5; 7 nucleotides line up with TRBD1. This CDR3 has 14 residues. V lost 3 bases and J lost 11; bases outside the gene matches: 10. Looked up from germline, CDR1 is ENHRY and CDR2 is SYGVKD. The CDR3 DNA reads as TGTGCCATCAGTGAATCCAGGGGGACTTTGGCCCAGCATTTT. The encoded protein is CAISESRGTLAQHF.

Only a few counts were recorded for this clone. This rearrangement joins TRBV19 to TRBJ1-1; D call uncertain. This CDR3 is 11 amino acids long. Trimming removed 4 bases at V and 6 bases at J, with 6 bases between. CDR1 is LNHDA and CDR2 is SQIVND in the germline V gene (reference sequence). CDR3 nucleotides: TGTGCCAGTAGTAACGGGCCTGAAGCTTTCTTT. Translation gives CASSNGPEAFF.

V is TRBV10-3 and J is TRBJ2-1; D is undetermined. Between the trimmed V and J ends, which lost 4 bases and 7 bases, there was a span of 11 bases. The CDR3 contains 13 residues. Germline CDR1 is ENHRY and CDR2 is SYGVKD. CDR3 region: CAISGETGNEQFF. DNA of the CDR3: TGTGCCATCAGTGGCGAAACTGGAAATGAGCAGTTCTTC.

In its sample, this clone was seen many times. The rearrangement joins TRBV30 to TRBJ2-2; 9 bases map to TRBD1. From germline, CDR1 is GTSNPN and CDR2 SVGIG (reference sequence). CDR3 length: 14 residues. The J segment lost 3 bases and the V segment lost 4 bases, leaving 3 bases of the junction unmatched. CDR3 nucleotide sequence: TGTGCCTGGATGGACAGGGGCCACACCGGGGAGCTGTTTTTT. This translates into CAWMDRGHTGELFF.

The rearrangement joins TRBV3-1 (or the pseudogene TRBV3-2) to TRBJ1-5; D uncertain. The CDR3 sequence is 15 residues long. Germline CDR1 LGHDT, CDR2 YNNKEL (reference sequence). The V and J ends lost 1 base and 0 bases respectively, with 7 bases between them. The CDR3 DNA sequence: TGTGCCAGCAGCCAAGCGGTCAATAGCAATCAGCCCCAGCATTTT. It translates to CASSQAVNSNQPQHF.

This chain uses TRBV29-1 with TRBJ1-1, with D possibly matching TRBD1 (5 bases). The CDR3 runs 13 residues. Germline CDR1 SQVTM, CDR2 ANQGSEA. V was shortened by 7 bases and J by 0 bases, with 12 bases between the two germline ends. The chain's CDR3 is CSATTVMNTEAFF. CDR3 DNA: TGCAGCGCTACGACAGTAATGAACACTGAAGCTTTCTTT.

CDR3 coding DNA: TGTGCCAGTAGTACCCAGGGTTCGGCTAATGAAAAACTGTTTTTT. Translating it yields CASSTQGSANEKLFF. The V call is TRBV19, the J call TRBJ1-4, with D possibly matching TRBD1 (5 bases). This CDR3 has 15 residues. The V and J ends lost 4 bases and 3 bases respectively, with 12 bases between them. Looked up from germline, CDR1 is LNHDA and CDR2 is SQIVND (reference sequence).

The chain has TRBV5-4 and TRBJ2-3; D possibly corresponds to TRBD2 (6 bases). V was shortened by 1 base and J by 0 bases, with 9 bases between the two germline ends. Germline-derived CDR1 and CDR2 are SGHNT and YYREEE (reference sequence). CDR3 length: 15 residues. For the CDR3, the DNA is TGTGCCAGCAGCTTGCCGGGACTTAGCACAGATACGCAGTATTTT. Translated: CASSLPGLSTDTQYF. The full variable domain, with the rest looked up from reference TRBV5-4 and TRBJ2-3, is ETGVTQSPTHLIKTRGQQVTLRCSSQSGHNTVSWYQQALGQGPQFIFQYYREEENGRGNFPPRFSGLQFPNYSSELNVNALELDDSALYLCASSLPGLSTDTQYFGPGTRLTVL.

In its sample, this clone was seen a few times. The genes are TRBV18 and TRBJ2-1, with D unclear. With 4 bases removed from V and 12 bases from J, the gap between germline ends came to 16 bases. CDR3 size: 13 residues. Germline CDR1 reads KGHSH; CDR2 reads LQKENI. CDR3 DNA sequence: TGTGCCAGCTCACAAAGGGATTTAACCAGGCAGTTCTTC. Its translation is CASSQRDLTRQFF.

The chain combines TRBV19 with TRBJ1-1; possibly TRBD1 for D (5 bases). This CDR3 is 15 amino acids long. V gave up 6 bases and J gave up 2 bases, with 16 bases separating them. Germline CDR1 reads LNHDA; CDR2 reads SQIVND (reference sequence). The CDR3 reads CASSKRGPFNTEAFF. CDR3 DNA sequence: TGTGCCAGTAGCAAGAGGGGCCCTTTTAACACTGAAGCTTTCTTT.

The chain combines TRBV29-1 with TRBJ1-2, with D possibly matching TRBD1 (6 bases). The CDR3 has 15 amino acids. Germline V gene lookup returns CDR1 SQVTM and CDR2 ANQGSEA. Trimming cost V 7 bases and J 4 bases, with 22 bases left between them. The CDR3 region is CSARGGEIGLYGYTF. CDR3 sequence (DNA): TGCAGCGCGAGGGGGGGAGAAATAGGTCTCTATGGCTACACCTTC.

The chain's CDR3 is CATSSGGHTQYF. The CDR3 coding sequence is TGTGCCACCAGTTCAGGGGGCCATACGCAGTATTTT. This chain connects TRBV24-1 to TRBJ2-3; 8 bases are a match to TRBD1. CDR1 and CDR2 (germline): KGHDR, SFDVKD. The CDR3 has 12 amino acids. With V trimmed by 6 bases and J by 7 bases, 2 bases remained unmatched.

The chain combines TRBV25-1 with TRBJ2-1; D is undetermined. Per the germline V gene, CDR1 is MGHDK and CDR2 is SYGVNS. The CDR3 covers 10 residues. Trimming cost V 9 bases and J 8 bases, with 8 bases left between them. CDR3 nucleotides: TGTGCCAGAAAGCGCGATGAGCAGTTCTTC. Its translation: CARKRDEQFF.

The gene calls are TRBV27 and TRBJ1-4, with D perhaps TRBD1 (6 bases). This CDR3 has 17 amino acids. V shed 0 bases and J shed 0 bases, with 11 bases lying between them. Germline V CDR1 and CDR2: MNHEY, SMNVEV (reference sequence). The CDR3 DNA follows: TGTGCCAGCAGTTTATCGTGGGGGGGCACAACTAATGAAAAACTGTTTTTT. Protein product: CASSLSWGGTTNEKLFF.

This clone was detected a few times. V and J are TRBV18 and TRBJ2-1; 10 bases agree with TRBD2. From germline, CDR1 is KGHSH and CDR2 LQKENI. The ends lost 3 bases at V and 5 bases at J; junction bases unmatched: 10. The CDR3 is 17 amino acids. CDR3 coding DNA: TGTGCCAGCTCACCGCGGGGGCTAGCGGGGGAAAACAATGAGCAGTTCTTC. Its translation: CASSPRGLAGENNEQFF.

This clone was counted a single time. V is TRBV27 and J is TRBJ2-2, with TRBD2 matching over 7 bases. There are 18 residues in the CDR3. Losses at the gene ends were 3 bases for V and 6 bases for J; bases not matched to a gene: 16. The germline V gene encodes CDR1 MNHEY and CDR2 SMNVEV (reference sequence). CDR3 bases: TGTGCCAGCAGTTTTGGATCTCGTTGGCGGGAGAGAGCCGGGGAGCTGTTTTTT. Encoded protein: CASSFGSRWRERAGELFF.